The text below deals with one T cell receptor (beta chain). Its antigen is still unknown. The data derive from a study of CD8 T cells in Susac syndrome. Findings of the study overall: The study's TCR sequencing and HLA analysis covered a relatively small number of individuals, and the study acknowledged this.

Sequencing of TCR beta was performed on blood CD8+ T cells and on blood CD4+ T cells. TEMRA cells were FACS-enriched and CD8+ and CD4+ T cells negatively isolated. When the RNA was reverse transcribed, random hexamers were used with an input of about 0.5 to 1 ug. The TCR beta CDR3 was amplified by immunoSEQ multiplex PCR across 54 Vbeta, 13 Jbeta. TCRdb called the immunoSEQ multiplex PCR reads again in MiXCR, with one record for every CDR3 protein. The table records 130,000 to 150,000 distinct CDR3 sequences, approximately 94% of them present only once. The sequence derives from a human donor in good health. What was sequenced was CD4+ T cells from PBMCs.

CDR3 sequence (DNA): TGCGCCAGCAGCCTGTCGGGACTAGCGCGCTACAATGAGCAGTTCTTC. Translation: CASSLSGLARYNEQFF. The chain links TRBV5-1 to TRBJ2-1; 10 nucleotides line up with TRBD2. The CDR3 runs to 16 residues. V shed 4 bases and J 3 bases; nucleotides not matched to a gene: 7. CDR1 SGHRS and CDR2 YFSETQ come from the germline V gene.